The present T cell receptor beta chain was sequenced within a study of cytomegalovirus exposure and HLA in healthy donors (dated by TCRdb to about 2017). At the level of the whole study: An earlier analysis of approximately 640 of the donors reported about 250 Gb of sequence data and some 120 million unique TCR beta sequences from some 180 million T cells. Approximately 310 gigabases of sequencing data and 75 million to 85 million unique TCR sequences made up an early release that covered 500 to 700 HLA-typed donors. Of the approximately 400 genotyped donors, roughly 85% fell in the genetic ancestry cluster associated with self-reported Caucasian donors. The aim of the study was to test whether cataloging public T cell receptors could identify signatures of past pathogen exposure. The study used immunosequencing to profile the T cell repertoires of 600 to 850 subjects and linked those repertoires to cytomegalovirus serostatus. Along with the approximately 670-subject first cohort, a separate validation cohort of approximately 110 different subjects was used. The study combined high-throughput TCR immunosequencing, statistical association of individual TCRs with disease status, and machine learning to predict cytomegalovirus infection status. In a later analysis, previously published TCR beta repertoires from 550 to 700 donors were re-analyzed and high-resolution HLA genotyping was added so that TCR occurrence patterns could be studied. Rather than drawing on any new phenotypic data, the later analysis identified candidate immune exposures from TCR beta sequences and the way those sequences occurred across donors. An earlier analysis of around 580 of the donors used high-throughput TCR beta sequencing to judge whether each TCR beta V gene segment behaved as functional or pseudogenic. Alongside the repertoire data, information on donor age, sex, ethnicity and CMV serostatus was compiled. In a later genetic analysis, genome-wide SNP genotypes for about 55% of the roughly 700 donors were used, and that subset was treated as a discovery cohort. Every repertoire in the discovery cohort had been generated on one and the same sequencing platform. HLA typing included class I and class II loci at four-digit resolution. Typing coverage differed by locus: A, B, C, DRB1 and DQB1 were typed in roughly 629-630 donors, DQA1 in about 510, DPA1 in some 610, and DPB1 in 472. Roughly 5 DR-DQ haplotypes were handled as single units for association and clustering because linkage in the cohort was strong. Among roughly 370 genotyped donors of the cohort, an average of about 240,000 unique TCR beta nucleotide sequences were sequenced per donor, approximately 20% of them non-productive. The full study reports these points: In a later analysis, HLA-associated TCR beta chains showed more clonal expansion and lower generation probabilities than non-associated chains that were equally common. In an earlier analysis of 450 to 750 of the donors, most TCR beta V segments appeared in productive rearrangements about 87% or about 30% of the time, broadly matching IMGT annotations. The only immune exposure information available for the cohort was CMV serostatus. According to a later analysis, parvovirus B19, influenza, CMV and Epstein-Barr virus appeared linked to several top co-occurrence clusters. In a later genetic analysis, fewer N-insertions in productive TCRs were reported among donors in an Asian-associated ancestry cluster than the roughly 670-donor mean. An association between a missense DCLRE1C variant and V-gene and J-gene trimming of TCR beta chains was found in a later genetic analysis and replicated in an independent cohort. The authors suggested that the approach could potentially be extended to other disease states and immunological phenotypes. The sequencing pipeline was judged likely to have produced a cluster of highly shared sequence variants as a technical artifact. When HLA alleles, especially DR and DQ, strongly co-occurred, TCR associations were difficult to assign to individual alleles. Correlated functional status among segregating V segments might reflect linkage disequilibrium, but an unknown experimental factor could not be ruled out. A total of 150 to 200 TCR beta chains were listed by the study as associated with cytomegalovirus. Most TCR sequences were observed very rarely across donors, whereas some public TCRs were present in many individuals. Specific HLA alleles were associated with 15,000 to 20,000 TCR beta sequences at a false discovery rate of 0.05 in a later analysis. Because counts were too low, about 18 rarely observed V segments, including chromosome 9 orphons, were left out of the earlier analysis of several hundred of the donors. A further reported finding was that TCR beta sequences accurately predicted the HLA-A and HLA-B alleles for most subjects in the first cohort. Because HLA typing was unavailable for some donors at each locus, only the typed subset was used in association tests. Most CMV-associated TCR beta chains appeared to be HLA-restricted in a later analysis, and the HLA associations seemed to be driven largely by CMV exposure. Some IMGT-functional V segments, including TRBV6-2 and TRBV6-3, could not be told apart with the 87-base-pair reads, so those segments were excluded. The cohort was sequenced for TCR beta chains only, and without alpha or paired-chain data the features that could be detected were limited. Cytomegalovirus status was reported to be diagnosed by the classifier with high specificity and sensitivity in both the original and validation cohorts. In vitro tests confirmed that a few of the cytomegalovirus-associated TCR beta chains recognize cytomegalovirus antigens. According to a later analysis, TCR association rates differed among HLA loci, with DRB1 alleles showing the most associated TCRs and HLA-C alleles showing the fewest. Sequencing depth was assumed to be roughly uniform across donors in the presence/absence analyses, though that assumption may not hold.

CDR1 and CDR2, looked up from the germline V gene, are MDHEN and SYDVKM. At the junction V is shortened by 8 bases and J by 4 bases, with 14 bases in between. The CDR3, cysteine through phenylalanine, is 14 amino acids long. Of all the DNA, just the CDR3 is kept, 42 bases in frame from base 1. The cohort comprised more than 550 healthy bone marrow donors. At the time of sampling, all cohort members were nominally healthy, though unrecorded immune exposures were likely present. The donor was CMV seronegative and was included in the group of about 400 seronegative cohort members. A peripheral blood sample was collected from each donor, and TCR beta sequencing was performed on peripheral blood mononuclear cells. Genomic DNA extraction from the blood cell samples was performed with the Qiagen DNeasy Blood Extraction Kit. In regard to this clone: Its target antigen remains unknown. No base qualities exist here, and no much larger clone lies one base off it.

The library was generated by the immunoSEQ multiplex PCR assay. For the multiplex PCR, a mixture combining 60 forward primers for TCR Vbeta segments and 13 reverse primers for TCR Jbeta segments was used. Amplification of the CDR3 region of rearranged TCR beta genes was performed with a multiplex PCR assay on genomic DNA. The amplified TCR beta libraries were sequenced on the Illumina HiSeq System as 87-base-pair reads. In the source study's methods: A later analysis tallied 70 million to 100 million unique TCR beta chains across the 666 repertoires, and about 12 million of those chains were shared by two or more donors. Raw reads were error-corrected and collapsed into unique sequences by a nearest-neighbor algorithm in which closely related sequences were merged to remove PCR and sequencing errors. Alignment of CDR3 sequences to IMGT reference sequences was used to assign V, D and J gene segments. For a sequence to be retained, a match of at least six nucleotides was required to both a V gene segment and a J gene segment. Rearrangements were classified as productive when the CDR3 lacked stop codons and remained in frame with V and J, and all other rearrangements were classified as non-productive. CDR3 was defined according to IMGT convention as the region running from the second conserved V-encoded cysteine to the conserved J-encoded phenylalanine. In an earlier analysis of more than 550 of the donors, sequences lacking an unambiguous match to a single V gene segment were excluded. An earlier analysis of a few hundred of the donors called V segments functional above 56.7% productive rearrangements and segregating when the between-donor standard deviation exceeded 5%. To diagnose cytomegalovirus status from the catalog of TCR beta chain sequences, a statistical classification framework was built. A later analysis assigned V and J genes by comparing TCR nucleotide sequences with IMGT/GENE-DB human TR gene sequences. Using the TCRdist pipeline, a later analysis assigned CDR3 sequences along with most-parsimonious VDJ recombination scenarios. In a later analysis, each TCR beta chain was defined by its CDR3 amino acid sequence together with its V-gene family, and reads without a unique V-gene family were excluded. To address suspected cross-contamination and a sequencing artifact, a later analysis removed approximately 600 highly shared, low-generation-probability nucleotide sequences. In a later analysis, a clonal expansion index was calculated for each public chain from normalized within-repertoire ranks of inferred template counts. A later analysis computed generation probabilities with a VDJ recombination model fitted to out-of-frame rearrangements, and checked the results against IGoR. In a later analysis, TCR-TCR, TCR-HLA and TCR-CMV co-occurrence was scored with hypergeometric tests, and a repertoire-size bias correction was applied to TCR pairs. False discovery rates were estimated in a later analysis by permuting HLA or CMV assignments 20 times. A later analysis grouped co-occurring TCRs with DBSCAN, adding TCRdist sequence similarity when clustering within HLA-allele-positive subsets. Repertoires with fewer than 30,000 or more than 120,000 public chains, plus five repertoires with anomalous nucleotide sharing, were excluded from co-occurrence clustering. What TCRdb holds here is the immuneACCESS table cut down to in-frame rearrangements. Part of the clones is not present; checked against another copy, under half of the missing clones reflect an unresolved V gene, and the others are unexplained. That table supplies the V and J calls and clone size; D and trimming were determined from the DNA. Present in this sample are some 98,000 clones, roughly 70% of which were seen just once. The top ten clonotypes cover about 2.5% of the sample.

The V gene is TRBV28 and the J gene is TRBJ2-2; 6 matching bases give a weak D call of TRBD2. Source material: PBMCs. This clonotype was obtained from a man aged 50-59 years in good health and CMV-seronegative. The CDR3 is CASHSGGSTGELFF. The bases read TGTGCCAGCCACTCAGGAGGGAGCACCGGGGAGCTGTTTTTT.